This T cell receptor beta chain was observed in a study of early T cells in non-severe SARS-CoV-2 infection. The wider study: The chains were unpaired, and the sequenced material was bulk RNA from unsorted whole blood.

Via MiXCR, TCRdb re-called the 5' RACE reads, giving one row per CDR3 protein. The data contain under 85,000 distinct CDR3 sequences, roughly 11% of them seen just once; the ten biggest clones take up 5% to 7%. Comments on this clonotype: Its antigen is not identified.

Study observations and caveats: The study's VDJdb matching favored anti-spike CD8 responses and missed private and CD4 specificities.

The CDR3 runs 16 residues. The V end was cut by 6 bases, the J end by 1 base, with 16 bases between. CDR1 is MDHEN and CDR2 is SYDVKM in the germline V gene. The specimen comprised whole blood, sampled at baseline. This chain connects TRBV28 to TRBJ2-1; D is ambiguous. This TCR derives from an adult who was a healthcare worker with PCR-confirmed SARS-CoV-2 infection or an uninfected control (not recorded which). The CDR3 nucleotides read TGTGCCAGCAGAGCTCGTCTTCTAAGGTCCTACAATGAGCAGTTCTTC. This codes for CASRARLLRSYNEQFF. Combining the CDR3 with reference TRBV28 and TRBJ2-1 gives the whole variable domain DVKVTQSSRYLVKRTGEKVFLECVQDMDHENMFWYRQDPGLGLRLIYFSYDVKMKEKGDIPEGYSVSREKKERFSLILESASTNQTSMYLCASRARLLRSYNEQFFGPGTRLTVL.